A selection of T cell receptor beta chains follows, all from one sample in a study of OX40 agonist ivuxolimab in advanced cancers. Sequencing was performed with immunoSEQ multiplex PCR; in TCRdb, only in-frame clones are kept and a portion is missing. The sample lists about 95,000 clones, about 85% occurring once. Sequenced material: CD4+ or CD8+ T cells sorted from blood, taken in a trial of the OX40 agonist ivuxolimab. The receptors stem from an adult with an advanced solid tumor such as melanoma, head and neck, liver or kidney cancer. Each CDR3 is given with its conserved first and last residue. A D gene is named only where the DNA matches it firmly. Clone size is stated in some rows and not others, as once, few, many or a class when expanded.

>13|-|TRBJ1-1|TRBV6-1|-
TGTGCCAGTCGGGACCCCTTGAACACTGAAGCTTTCTTT
CASRDPLNTEAFF
>15|once|TRBJ2-3|TRBV7-3|-
TGTGCCAGCAGCTTTGGCGGTACTAGCACAGATACGCAGTATTTT
CASSFGGTSTDTQYF
>15|-|TRBJ2-3|TRBV19|TRBD2
TGTGCCAGTAGTAAGGAGACTAGCGGCACAGATACGCAGTATTTT
CASSKETSGTDTQYF
>13|once|TRBJ2-2|TRBV15|-
TGTGCCACCAGCAGTTTCGCCACCGGGGAGCTGTTTTTT
CATSSFATGELFF
>13|-|TRBJ2-5|TRBV6-5|-
TGTGCCAGCAGGGATGGGGGAGGCGAGACCCAGTACTTC
CASRDGGGETQYF
>15|-|TRBJ1-2|TRBV7-8|TRBD1
TGTGCCAGCAGTTTTTACCCGGGACAGAACTATGGCTACACCTTC
CASSFYPGQNYGYTF
>15|-|TRBJ2-1|TRBV9|-
TGTGCCAGCAGCGGAAATTCCCTGATTGGAAATGAGCAGTTCTTC
CASSGNSLIGNEQFF
>16|-|TRBJ2-3|TRBV4-2|TRBD2
TGTGCCAGCAGCCAAGCTGGCGGGAGGGCCACAGATACGCAGTATTTT
CASSQAGGRATDTQYF
>16|-|TRBJ1-1|TRBV7-8|-
TGTGCCAGCAGCTTATTCTCAGGGTCAGAGAGCACTGAAGCTTTCTTT
CASSLFSGSESTEAFF
>15|once|TRBJ2-1|TRBV14|-
TGTGCCAGCAGCCAAGTTACAGGGGAGGGCAATGAGCAGTTCTTC
CASSQVTGEGNEQFF
>14|-|TRBJ1-2|TRBV6-1|-
TGTGCCAGCACCCGCGGGTTGGCTAACTATGGCTACACCTTC
CASTRGLANYGYTF
>13|-|TRBJ2-5|TRBV14|-
TGTGCCAGCAGCCAAGAGTGGGGTGGGACCCAGTACTTC
CASSQEWGGTQYF